These 8 T cell receptor beta chains originate from one sample sequenced in a study of T cell changes during pregnancy in multiple sclerosis. Only in-frame clones appear in the TCRdb table, and some are missing; sequencing was by immunoSEQ multiplex PCR. The data contain about 40,000 clones, less than 95% of them seen just once; the ten biggest clones take up 1.5% to 2%. The sample here was peripheral blood, taken in the third trimester of pregnancy. The receptors originated from a female donor with multiple sclerosis, enrolled in a pregnancy study.

The V call is TRBV6-1, the J call TRBJ2-3; 8 nucleotides align to TRBD2. With 4 bases clipped from V and 2 bases from J, the junction kept 5 bases outside the gene matches. The CDR3 consists of 15 residues. CDR1 and CDR2 from the germline V gene are MNHNS and SASEGT. The CDR3 loop is CASSGAGAITDTQYF. The CDR3 region has the DNA TGTGCCAGCAGTGGAGCGGGAGCCATCACAGATACGCAGTATTTT.

The chain has TRBV11-2 and TRBJ2-1, with D possibly TRBD2 on 5 matching bases. Germline CDR1 and CDR2: SGHAT and FQNNGV. Trimming removed 1 base from V and 7 bases from J, with 11 bases in between. The CDR3 runs 14 residues. CDR3 coding DNA: TGTGCCAGCAGCTTAGGACTATACCGTAATGAGCAGTTCTTC. Translation: CASSLGLYRNEQFF. Drawing the rest from reference TRBV11-2 and TRBJ2-1, the complete variable domain is EAGVAQSPRYKIIEKRQSVAFWCNPISGHATLYWYQQILGQGPKLLIQFQNNGVVDDSQLPKDRFSAERLKGVDSTLKIQPAKLEDSAVYLCASSLGLYRNEQFFGPGTRLTVL.

The chain recombines TRBV6-5 with TRBJ1-6; D is possibly TRBD1 (5 bases). Per the germline V gene, CDR1 is MNHEY and CDR2 is SVGAGI. The CDR3 spans 16 residues. V was cut by 4 bases and J by 0 bases, with 10 bases left in between. The CDR3 DNA reads as TGTGCCAGCAGTTCGGACAAATACTCCTATAATTCACCCCTCCACTTT. Translation gives CASSSDKYSYNSPLHF.

This clone was picked up a small number of times. Here the CDR3 DNA reads TGTGCCAGCAGTCCAAATAACTATGGCTACACCTTC. Protein sequence: CASSPNNYGYTF. The chain has TRBV6-5 and TRBJ1-2; no clear D gene. V was pared by 5 bases and J by 1 base, with 5 bases between. The CDR3 is 12 residues long. Germline V CDR1 and CDR2: MNHEY, SVGAGI.

The chain employs TRBV6-1 and TRBJ1-6; D gene unclear. The CDR3 contains 15 residues. Germline V gives CDR1 MNHNS, CDR2 SASEGT. Trimming cost V 5 bases and J 3 bases, with 11 bases left between them. The CDR3: CASSPTGSYNSPLHF. CDR3 coding DNA: TGTGCCAGCAGTCCCACCGGGAGCTATAATTCACCCCTCCACTTT.

This clone was counted only a few times. The CDR3 region has the DNA TGTGCCAGTAGTATGTTACAGGGCCAAGGCTACACCTTC. Translation: CASSMLQGQGYTF. V usage is TRBV19 and J usage is TRBJ1-2; D might be TRBD1 (6 bases). Germline CDR1 LNHDA, CDR2 SQIVND (reference sequence). The CDR3 loop spans 13 amino acids. V gave up 3 bases and J gave up 8 bases, with 13 bases separating them.

The chain employs TRBV5-6 and TRBJ1-4; 7 positions agree with TRBD1. Germline V CDR1 and CDR2: SGHDT, YYEEEE. V lost 0 bases, J lost 8 bases, and 13 bases stayed unmatched. The CDR3 covers 17 residues. The CDR3 protein is CASSLGESTGKGEKLFF. The CDR3 DNA is TGTGCCAGCAGCTTGGGGGAGTCGACAGGGAAAGGCGAAAAACTGTTTTTT.

The chain joins TRBV5-1 to TRBJ1-1, with D perhaps TRBD1 (5 bases). V was shortened by 4 bases and J by 5 bases, with 15 bases between the two germline ends. The CDR3 length is 14 residues. Germline-derived CDR1 and CDR2 are SGHRS and YFSETQ. The CDR3 nucleotides read TGCGCCAGCAGCCTGGAGCGGGGGTGGACTGAAGCTTTCTTT. Its protein product is CASSLERGWTEAFF.